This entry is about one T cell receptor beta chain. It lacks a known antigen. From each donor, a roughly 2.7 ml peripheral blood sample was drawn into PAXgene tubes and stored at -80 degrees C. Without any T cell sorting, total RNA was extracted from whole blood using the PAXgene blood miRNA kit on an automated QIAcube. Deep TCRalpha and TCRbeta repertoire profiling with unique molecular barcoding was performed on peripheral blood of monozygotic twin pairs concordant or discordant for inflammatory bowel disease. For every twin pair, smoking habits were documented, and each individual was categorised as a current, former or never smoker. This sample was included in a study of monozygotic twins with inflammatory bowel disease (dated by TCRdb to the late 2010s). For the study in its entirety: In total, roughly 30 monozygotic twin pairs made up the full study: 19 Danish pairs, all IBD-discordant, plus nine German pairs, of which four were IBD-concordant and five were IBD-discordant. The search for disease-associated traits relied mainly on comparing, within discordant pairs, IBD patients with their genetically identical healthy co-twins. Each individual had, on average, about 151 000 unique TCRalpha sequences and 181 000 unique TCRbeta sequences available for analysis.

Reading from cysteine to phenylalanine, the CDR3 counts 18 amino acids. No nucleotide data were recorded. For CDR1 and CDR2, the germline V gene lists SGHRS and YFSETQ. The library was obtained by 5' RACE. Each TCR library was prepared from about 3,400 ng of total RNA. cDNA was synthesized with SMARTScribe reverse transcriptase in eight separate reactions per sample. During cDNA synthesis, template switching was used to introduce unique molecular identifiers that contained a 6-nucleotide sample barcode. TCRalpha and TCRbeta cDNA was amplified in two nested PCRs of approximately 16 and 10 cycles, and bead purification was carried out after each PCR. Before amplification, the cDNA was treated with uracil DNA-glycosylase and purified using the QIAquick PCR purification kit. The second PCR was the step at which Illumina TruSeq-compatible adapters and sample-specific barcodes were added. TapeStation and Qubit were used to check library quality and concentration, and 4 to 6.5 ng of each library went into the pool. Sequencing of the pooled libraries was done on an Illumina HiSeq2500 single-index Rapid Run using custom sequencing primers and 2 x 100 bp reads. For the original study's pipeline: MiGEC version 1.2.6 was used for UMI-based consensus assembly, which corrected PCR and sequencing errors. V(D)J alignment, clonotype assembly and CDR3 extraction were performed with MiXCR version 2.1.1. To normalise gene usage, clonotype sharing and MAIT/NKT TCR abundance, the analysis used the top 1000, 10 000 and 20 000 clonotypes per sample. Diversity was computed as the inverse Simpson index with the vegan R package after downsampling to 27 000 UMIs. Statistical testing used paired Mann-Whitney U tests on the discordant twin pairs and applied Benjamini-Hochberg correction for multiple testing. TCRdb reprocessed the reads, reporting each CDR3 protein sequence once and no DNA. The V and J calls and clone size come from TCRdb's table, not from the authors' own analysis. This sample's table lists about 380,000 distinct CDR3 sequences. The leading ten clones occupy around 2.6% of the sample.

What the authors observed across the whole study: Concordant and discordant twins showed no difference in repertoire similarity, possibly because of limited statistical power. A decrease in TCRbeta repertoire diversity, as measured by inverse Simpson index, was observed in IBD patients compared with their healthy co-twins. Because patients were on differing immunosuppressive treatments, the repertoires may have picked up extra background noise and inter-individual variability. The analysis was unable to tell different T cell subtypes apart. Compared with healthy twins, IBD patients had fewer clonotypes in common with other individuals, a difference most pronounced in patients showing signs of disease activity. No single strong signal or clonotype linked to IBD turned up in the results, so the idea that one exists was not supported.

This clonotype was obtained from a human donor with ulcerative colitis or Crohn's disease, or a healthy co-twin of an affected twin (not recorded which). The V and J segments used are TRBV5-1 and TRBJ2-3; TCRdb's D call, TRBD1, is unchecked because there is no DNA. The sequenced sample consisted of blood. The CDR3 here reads CASSSSIGDRGATDTQYF.